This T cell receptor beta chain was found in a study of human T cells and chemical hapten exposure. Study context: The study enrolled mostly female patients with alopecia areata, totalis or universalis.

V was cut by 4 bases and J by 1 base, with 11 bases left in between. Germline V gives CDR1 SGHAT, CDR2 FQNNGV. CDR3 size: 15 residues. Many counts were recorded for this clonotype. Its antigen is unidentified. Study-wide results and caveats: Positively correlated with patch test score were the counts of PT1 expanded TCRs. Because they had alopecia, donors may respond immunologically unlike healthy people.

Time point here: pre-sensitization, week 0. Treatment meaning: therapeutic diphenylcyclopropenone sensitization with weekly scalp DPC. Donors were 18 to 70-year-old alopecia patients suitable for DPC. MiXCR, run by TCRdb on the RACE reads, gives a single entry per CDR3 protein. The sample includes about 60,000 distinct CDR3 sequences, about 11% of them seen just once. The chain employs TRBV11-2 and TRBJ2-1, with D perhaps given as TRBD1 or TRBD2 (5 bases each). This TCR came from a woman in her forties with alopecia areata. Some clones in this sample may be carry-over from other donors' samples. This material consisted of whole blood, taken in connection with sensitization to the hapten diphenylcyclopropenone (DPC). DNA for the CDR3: TGTGCCAGCAGCTCGGGACGCCTTTCCTACAATGAGCAGTTCTTC. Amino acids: CASSSGRLSYNEQFF.